The 23 T cell receptor beta chains below were found in one sample sequenced in a study of blood T cell repertoires in COVID-19 (TCRdb year 2020). Receptors were amplified or captured by the immunoSEQ multiplex PCR assay. The table was pulled from immuneACCESS by TCRdb, which kept in-frame rearrangements only. Such tables lose some clones; where checked, under half of the loss comes from unresolved V genes, and the rest has no known cause. This sample comprises approximately 200,000 clones, over 80% of them detected only once. The top ten constitute approximately 2.6% of the sample. The sample consisted of peripheral blood. All receptors come from a man aged 25 to 45 with COVID-19, enrolled during active disease.

The chain links TRBV6-2 or TRBV6-3 to TRBJ1-1; 12 positions match TRBD1. This CDR3 is 18 amino acids long. Germline V gives CDR1 MNHEY, CDR2 SVGEGT. V dropped 0 bases and J dropped 0; count of bases not matched to a gene: 5. The CDR3 protein is CASSYSIGTGGLNTEAFF. The CDR3 coding sequence is TGTGCCAGCAGTTACTCGATAGGGACAGGGGGCTTGAACACTGAAGCTTTCTTT.

This clone was seen a single time. The V call is TRBV7-2, the J call TRBJ1-6; D is unclear. This CDR3 is built from 16 residues. V shed 0 bases and J shed 7 bases, with 13 bases lying between them. Germline-derived CDR1 and CDR2 are SGHTA and FQGNSA. For the CDR3, the DNA is TGTGCCAGCAGCTTAGCGCTGCCAGGACTAAATTCACCCCTCCACTTT. It specifies CASSLALPGLNSPLHF.

CDR3 coding DNA: TGTGCCAGCAGCGTAGCGACATTGGAAAGAAATTCACCCCTCCACTTT. It translates to CASSVATLERNSPLHF. This sequence joins TRBV9 and TRBJ1-6; D is uncertain. This CDR3 contains 16 residues. The germline V and J ends were trimmed by 0 bases and 7 bases, with 14 bases remaining between them. Germline V gene data show CDR1 as SGDLS and CDR2 as YYNGEE. Full variable domain (remainder filled in from reference TRBV9 and TRBJ1-6): DSGVTQTPKHLITATGQRVTLRCSPRSGDLSVYWYQQSLDQGLQFLIQYYNGEERAKGNILERFSAQQFPDLHSELNLSSLELGDSALYFCASSVATLERNSPLHFGNGTRLTVT.

The rearrangement uses TRBV6-5 and TRBJ1-1; perhaps TRBD1 as D (6 bases). CDR3 size: 14 residues. In germline, CDR1 is MNHEY, CDR2 SVGAGI. Trimming shortened V by 5 bases and J by 7 bases, and 17 bases separated the two germline ends. As DNA, the CDR3 is TGTGCCAGCAGTAATTACAGGGCCCCGGGTGAAGCTTTCTTT. Amino acid sequence: CASSNYRAPGEAFF.

CDR3 sequence (DNA): TGTGCCAGCTCGCCGGGACAGGCCCCCGAAAAACTGTTTTTT. Translated: CASSPGQAPEKLFF. The chain recombines TRBV18 with TRBJ1-4; 8 bases match TRBD1. Germline CDR1 is KGHSH and CDR2 is LQKENI. The CDR3 has 14 amino acids. J gave up 8 bases and V 6 bases, and 8 bases lay outside the gene matches.

This rearrangement joins TRBV18 to TRBJ1-5; 8 bases align to TRBD1. Germline V CDR1 and CDR2: KGHSH, LQKENI. The ends lost 5 bases at V and 5 bases at J; junction bases unmatched: 8. The CDR3 has 15 residues. The CDR3 region has the DNA TGTGCCAGCTCATCCAAAGGACAGGGTGATCAGCCCCAGCATTTT. Its translation: CASSSKGQGDQPQHF.

The chain combines TRBV4-1 with TRBJ2-7, with TRBD2 matching over 8 bases. This CDR3 region has 16 residues. After removal of 1 base from V and 2 bases from J, the junction contained 7 bases not matched to a gene. Germline CDR1 reads MGHRA; CDR2 reads YSYEKL. In DNA form, the CDR3 reads TGCGCCAGCAGCCAAGGGCTAGCGGGCGCCACCTACGAGCAGTACTTC. Amino acid sequence: CASSQGLAGATYEQYF.

The V gene is TRBV7-9, the J gene TRBJ2-7; 10 bases line up with TRBD2. The length of the CDR3 is 15 residues. Germline values: CDR1 SEHNR, CDR2 FQNEAQ (reference sequence). V trimming: 5 bases; J trimming: 3 bases; junction bases outside the gene matches: 7. The CDR3 protein is CASSTGLAENYEQYF. CDR3 DNA sequence: TGTGCCAGCAGCACTGGACTAGCGGAAAACTACGAGCAGTACTTC.

The V call is TRBV7-6, the J call TRBJ2-5, with 8 bases matching TRBD2. The CDR3 has 15 amino acids. V lost 0 bases to trimming and J lost 0 bases; unmatched junction nucleotides: 0. Germline-derived CDR1 and CDR2 are SGHVS and FNYEAQ. CDR3: CASSLASGNQETQYF. DNA for the CDR3: TGTGCCAGCAGCTTAGCTAGCGGGAACCAAGAGACCCAGTACTTC.

The genes are TRBV11-2 and TRBJ2-2, with D possibly TRBD1 on 6 matching bases. V was clipped by 4 bases and J by 1 base, with 16 bases between them. From germline, CDR1 is SGHAT and CDR2 FQNNGV. The CDR3 consists of 17 residues. The CDR3 sequence is CASSSFLGDKNTGELFF. CDR3 DNA: TGTGCCAGCAGCTCTTTTTTGGGGGACAAGAACACCGGGGAGCTGTTTTTT.

V is TRBV7-2 and J is TRBJ2-1, with no clear D. V lost 5 bases, J lost 7 bases, and 12 bases lay in between. The CDR3 is 13 amino acids. Germline V lookup: CDR1 SGHTA, CDR2 FQGNSA. The CDR3 bases are TGTGCCAGCAGCGTATCCCCAGTGAATGAGCAGTTCTTC. Translation: CASSVSPVNEQFF.

This chain links TRBV5-1 with TRBJ2-1; 7 bases line up with TRBD2. CDR3 length: 16 residues. Trimming cost V 0 bases and J 0 bases; bases outside gene matches: 3. Germline V CDR1 and CDR2: SGHRS, YFSETQ. The CDR3 nucleotides read TGCGCCAGCAGCTTGGCAGGGAGGGACTCCTACAATGAGCAGTTCTTC. Translated, it gives CASSLAGRDSYNEQFF.

The CDR3 here is CASSLASQSTDTQYF. In DNA, the CDR3 is TGCGCCAGCAGCCTGGCTAGTCAAAGCACAGATACGCAGTATTTT. The chain combines TRBV4-3 with TRBJ2-3; no definite D call. Germline lookup yields CDR1 LGHNA and CDR2 YSLEER. Trimming left V 4 bases short and J 0 bases short, with 11 bases between. The CDR3 consists of 15 residues.

This chain uses TRBV5-1 with TRBJ1-5; 11 positions match TRBD1. This CDR3 is 14 amino acids long. The V gene's germline CDR1 is SGHRS and CDR2 YFSETQ. Trimming at V came to 4 bases and at J to 7 bases, leaving 4 bases not matched to a gene. This CDR3 reads CASSTGQGGQPQHF. Here the CDR3 DNA reads TGCGCCAGCAGCACGGGACAGGGGGGACAGCCCCAGCATTTT.

V gene TRBV4-3 combines with J gene TRBJ2-7; the match to TRBD1 covers 12 bases. V trimming: 1 base; J trimming: 4 bases; junction bases outside the gene matches: 11. CDR1 is LGHNA, CDR2 YSLEER, per germline. CDR3 length: 18 residues. Here the CDR3 reads CASSQGSRDRGRGYEQYF. In DNA form, the CDR3 reads TGCGCCAGCAGCCAAGGCTCTCGGGACAGGGGGCGCGGGTACGAGCAGTACTTC.

This chain joins TRBV19 and TRBJ2-1; maybe TRBD2 (5 bases). This CDR3 has 14 residues. V lost 8 bases to trimming and J lost 4 bases, with 15 bases between them. Germline-derived CDR1 and CDR2 are LNHDA and SQIVND (reference sequence). Here the CDR3 DNA reads TGTGCCAGTCTCCCCGGGAACTCTTACAATGAGCAGTTCTTC. It is translated as CASLPGNSYNEQFF.

For the CDR3, the DNA is TGTGCCAGCAGTCCCCCCTTGGGGAGGGATGGCAATCAGCCCCAGCATTTT. It encodes CASSPPLGRDGNQPQHF. This chain joins TRBV28 and TRBJ1-5; no firm D call. Germline loops: CDR1 MDHEN, CDR2 SYDVKM. The CDR3 runs to 17 residues. V was pared by 5 bases and J by 2 bases, with 19 bases between.

The V call is TRBV11-2, the J call TRBJ2-2; 9 bases are a match to TRBD1. The CDR3 contains 17 residues. The V gene's germline CDR1 is SGHAT and CDR2 FQNNGV. V dropped 1 base and J dropped 4; count of bases not matched to a gene: 7. In nucleotides, the CDR3 is TGTGCCAGCAGCTTAGGGGACAGGGTTTGGTTCACCGGGGAGCTGTTTTTT. Translation gives CASSLGDRVWFTGELFF. The full variable domain, its missing parts supplied by reference TRBV11-2 and TRBJ2-2, is EAGVAQSPRYKIIEKRQSVAFWCNPISGHATLYWYQQILGQGPKLLIQFQNNGVVDDSQLPKDRFSAERLKGVDSTLKIQPAKLEDSAVYLCASSLGDRVWFTGELFFGEGSRLTVL.

The chain carries TRBV6-5 and TRBJ1-1; D perhaps matches TRBD1 (5 bases). Trimming left V 5 bases short and J 5 bases short, with 12 bases between. Germline assignment: CDR1 MNHEY and CDR2 SVGAGI. This CDR3 comprises 13 residues. The CDR3 is CASSNYRGTEAFF. In DNA, the CDR3 is TGTGCCAGCAGTAACTACCGGGGGACTGAAGCTTTCTTT.

This chain links TRBV5-4 with TRBJ2-1; unclear D gene. V was shortened by 2 bases and J by 6 bases, with 3 bases between the two germline ends. Per the germline V gene, CDR1 is SGHNT and CDR2 is YYREEE (reference sequence). This CDR3 has 11 amino acids. CDR3 amino acids: CASSFSNEQFF. The CDR3, as DNA: TGTGCCAGCAGCTTTAGCAATGAGCAGTTCTTC.

The chain has TRBV20-1 and TRBJ1-1; no clear D. Trimming pared 3 bases from V and 0 bases from J, leaving 8 bases between. The CDR3 loop spans 13 amino acids. Germline lookup yields CDR1 DFQATT and CDR2 SNEGSKA (reference sequence). CDR3 protein: CSASSGMNTEAFF. Written as DNA, the CDR3 is TGCAGTGCTAGTTCGGGTATGAACACTGAAGCTTTCTTT.

This chain uses TRBV9 with TRBJ2-5, with 11 bases aligning to TRBD2. Per germline, CDR1 SGDLS and CDR2 YYNGEE. The CDR3 is 15 residues long. V lost 2 bases and J lost 1; bases outside the gene matches: 1. As DNA, the CDR3 is TGTGCCAGCAGCGTCACTAGCGGGAGCCAAGAGACCCAGTACTTC. This translates into CASSVTSGSQETQYF.

V and J are TRBV30 and TRBJ2-5, with 11 bases fitting TRBD2. Trimming removed 1 base from V and 5 bases from J; junction bases left unmatched: 6. This CDR3 comprises 15 residues. Germline V gene sequence: CDR1 GTSNPN, CDR2 SVGIG (reference sequence). CDR3 bases: TGTGCCTGGAGTGGAACTAGCGGGAGTTTGGAGACCCAGTACTTC. The encoded protein is CAWSGTSGSLETQYF.